This is a list of T cell receptor beta chains from one sample in a study of human T cells and chemical hapten exposure. One entry per CDR3 protein, called by TCRdb with MiXCR from the RACE reads. The sample lists approximately 68,000 distinct CDR3 sequences, 6.5% to 10% occurring once. The sample in question was whole blood, obtained in connection with sensitization to the hapten diphenylcyclopropenone (DPC). The receptor source for this set is a woman aged 45-65 years with alopecia areata. Some clones in this sample may be carry-over from other donors' samples. The CDR3 runs from the conserved cysteine through the conserved F or W. A D gene is named only where the DNA matches it firmly. Clone size is not always given. Where it is, it says once, few, many or a class for expanded clones.

D gene	J gene	V gene	clone size	CDR3 protein	CDR3 DNA
-	TRBJ2-1	TRBV6-5	-	CASSYSRNPYNEQFF	TGTGCCAGCAGTTACTCCAGAAATCCCTACAATGAGCAGTTCTTC
-	TRBJ1-4	TRBV24-1	-	CATSEPLGIGEKLFF	TGTGCCACCAGTGAGCCACTAGGGATCGGAGAAAAACTGTTTTTT
-	TRBJ2-1	TRBV4-1	-	CASSQEPSPDSYNEQFF	TGCGCCAGCAGCCAGGAGCCTAGCCCCGACTCCTACAATGAGCAGTTCTTC
-	TRBJ1-6	TRBV7-8	few	CASSPRDSLSSYNSPLHF	TGTGCCAGCAGCCCGCGGGACTCCTTGAGCTCCTATAATTCACCCCTCCACTTT
-	TRBJ1-5	TRBV27	many	CASSSLVGDQPQHF	TGTGCCAGCAGCTCGCTGGTAGGGGATCAGCCCCAGCATTTT
-	TRBJ1-1	TRBV2	few	CASSKTTNTEAFF	TGTGCCAGCAGCAAAACAACGAACACTGAAGCTTTCTTT
-	TRBJ2-6	TRBV7-2	-	CASSFDGRPGANVLTF	TGTGCCAGCAGCTTTGACGGTCGCCCTGGGGCCAACGTCCTGACTTTC
TRBD1	TRBJ2-3	TRBV7-2	-	CASSPPGGSTDTQYF	TGTGCCAGCAGCCCCCCAGGGGGTAGCACAGATACGCAGTATTTT
-	TRBJ1-2	TRBV9	-	CASSLSSPNYGYTF	TGTGCCAGCAGCCTTTCGAGCCCTAACTATGGCTACACCTTC
TRBD1	TRBJ2-7	TRBV4-1	many	CASSPRQGSYEQYF	TGCGCCAGCAGCCCTAGACAGGGATCCTACGAGCAGTACTTC
-	TRBJ1-1	TRBV7-8	many	CASSLFADTEAFF	TGTGCCAGCAGCTTATTCGCGGACACTGAAGCTTTCTTT
-	TRBJ2-7	TRBV6-2/TRBV6-3	-	CASTLGRHFGRQYF	TGTGCCAGCACCTTAGGGAGGCACTTCGGGAGGCAGTACTTC
-	TRBJ1-6	TRBV14	-	CASSQQGSGNSPLHF	TGTGCCAGCAGCCAACAGGGGAGCGGAAATTCACCCCTCCACTTT
TRBD2	TRBJ2-7	TRBV20-1	-	CSAAPGLKSYEQYF	TGCAGTGCGGCCCCGGGACTAAAGTCCTACGAGCAGTACTTC
-	TRBJ1-5	TRBV20-1	many	CSARDTAQPQHF	TGCAGTGCTAGAGATACGGCTCAGCCCCAGCATTTT
-	TRBJ2-3	TRBV7-9	-	CASSLGSASTDTQYF	TGTGCCAGCAGCTTAGGGTCGGCTAGCACAGATACGCAGTATTTT
-	TRBJ1-2	TRBV18	many	CASSQGQNNYGYTF	TGTGCCAGCTCACAAGGACAGAATAACTATGGCTACACCTTC
-	TRBJ2-7	TRBV20-1	-	CSAGQAGEQYF	TGCAGTGCCGGGCAAGCTGGAGAGCAGTACTTC
-	TRBJ2-1	TRBV6-2/TRBV6-3	few	CASSYRSSYNEQFF	TGTGCCAGCAGTTACCGTAGCTCCTACAATGAGCAGTTCTTC
-	TRBJ1-2	TRBV30	few	CAWSRIPGSIYGYTF	TGTGCCTGGAGTCGGATCCCGGGAAGCATTTATGGCTACACCTTC
-	TRBJ2-3	TRBV7-6	few	CASSLGGGWTDTQYF	TGTGCCAGCAGCTTAGGGGGTGGGTGGACAGATACGCAGTATTTT
-	TRBJ1-1	TRBV28	-	CASSSPTNRVGTEAFF	TGTGCCAGCAGTTCACCAACCAACAGGGTCGGCACTGAAGCTTTCTTT
-	TRBJ2-3	TRBV24-1	many	CATKAGGTDTQYF	TGTGCCACTAAAGCGGGCGGCACAGATACGCAGTATTTT
-	TRBJ1-5	TRBV10-3	-	CAISESGGGNQPQNF	TGTGCCATCAGTGAGTCTGGGGGCGGCAATCAGCCCCAGAATTTT
TRBD2	TRBJ2-3	TRBV7-9	few	CASSSIAGGRVDTQYF	TGTGCCAGCAGTTCGATAGCGGGAGGACGGGTAGATACGCAGTATTTT
-	TRBJ1-5	TRBV6-1	many	CASRRQDQPQHF	TGTGCCAGCAGGCGACAGGATCAGCCCCAGCATTTT
TRBD1	TRBJ1-2	TRBV19	many	CASSIHRDRINYGYTF	TGTGCCAGTAGTATTCACCGGGACAGAATTAACTATGGCTACACCTTC
-	TRBJ1-1	TRBV5-1	-	CASSSDNGGEAFF	TGCGCCAGCAGCTCGGACAATGGGGGTGAAGCTTTCTTT
-	TRBJ1-2	TRBV6-1	few	CASGGDGYTF	TGTGCCAGCGGAGGGGACGGCTACACCTTC
-	TRBJ2-7	TRBV21-1	-	CASSSRGWRDTYEQYF	TGTGCCAGCAGCTCAAGGGGCTGGAGGGATACCTACGAGCAGTACTTC
-	TRBJ1-2	TRBV3-1	few	CASSLTGAGSYGYTF	TGTGCCAGCAGCCTTACCGGGGCCGGAAGCTACGGCTACACCTTC
-	TRBJ2-1	TRBV6-2/TRBV6-3	few	CASTAGSPYNEQFF	TGTGCCAGCACCGCGGGAAGTCCCTACAATGAGCAGTTCTTC
TRBD2	TRBJ2-3	TRBV20-1	many	CSAKERGSTDTQYF	TGCAGTGCCAAGGAGCGGGGAAGCACAGATACGCAGTATTTT
-	TRBJ2-7	TRBV12-3/TRBV12-4	-	CASSSPGLSSYEQYF	TGTGCCAGCAGTTCGCCGGGACTGAGCTCCTACGAGCAGTACTTC
-	TRBJ2-1	TRBV7-9	many	CASSFLTDNEQFF	TGTGCCAGCAGCTTTTTAACAGACAATGAGCAGTTCTTC
-	TRBJ1-1	TRBV6-5	few	CASSYHVLGPIRGQVAEAFF	TGTGCCAGCAGTTACCACGTCCTCGGGCCTATCCGGGGCCAGGTCGCTGAAGCTTTCTTT
-	TRBJ1-1	TRBV28	many	CASSLEGFRAKRNTEAFF	TGTGCCAGCAGTCTCGAGGGTTTCAGGGCAAAGCGGAACACTGAAGCTTTCTTT
TRBD1	TRBJ1-3	TRBV15	few	CATSRSQGAGSGNTIYF	TGTGCCACCAGCAGATCGCAGGGGGCAGGCTCTGGAAACACCATATATTTT
TRBD1	TRBJ2-5	TRBV9	few	CASSVAPSTGIETQYF	TGTGCCAGCAGCGTAGCTCCCTCGACAGGGATTGAGACCCAGTACTTC
-	TRBJ1-5	TRBV20-1	many	CSARVEQWGNQPQHF	TGCAGTGCTAGAGTAGAACAGTGGGGCAATCAGCCCCAGCATTTT
-	TRBJ1-1	TRBV28	-	CATRGIGVNTEAFF	TGTGCCACCAGAGGGATTGGCGTGAACACTGAAGCTTTCTTT
-	TRBJ2-3	TRBV2	few	CASIQKGTDTQYF	TGTGCCAGCATCCAAAAGGGCACAGATACGCAGTATTTT
-	TRBJ2-7	TRBV6-1	-	CASSDIVEQYF	TGTGCCAGCAGTGATATCGTCGAGCAGTACTTC
-	TRBJ2-1	TRBV9	-	CASSVYDYNEQFF	TGTGCCAGCAGCGTCTACGACTACAATGAGCAGTTCTTC
TRBD1	TRBJ1-5	TRBV6-2/TRBV6-3	-	CASSYSPGTARNQPQHF	TGTGCCAGCAGTTACTCGCCCGGGACAGCACGCAATCAGCCCCAGCATTTT
-	TRBJ2-6	TRBV29-1	-	CSVEEGSRGANVLTF	TGCAGCGTTGAAGAGGGGTCTCGTGGGGCCAACGTCCTGACTTTC
-	TRBJ2-3	TRBV7-9	few	CASSSSLGDTQYF	TGTGCCAGCAGCTCCTCTCTGGGAGATACGCAGTATTTT
TRBD1	TRBJ2-2	TRBV29-1	few	CSVRTGEGGELFF	TGCAGCGTTAGGACAGGGGAAGGCGGGGAGCTGTTTTTT
TRBD1	TRBJ1-2	TRBV9	many	CASSVEQGVNYGYTF	TGTGCCAGCAGCGTAGAACAGGGGGTAAACTATGGCTACACCTTC
TRBD1	TRBJ1-5	TRBV6-2/TRBV6-3	-	CATQTGLNQPQHF	TGTGCCACCCAGACAGGGCTTAATCAGCCCCAGCATTTT
-	TRBJ1-6	TRBV20-1	-	CSAWGAYNSPLHF	TGCAGTGCATGGGGCGCCTATAATTCACCCCTCCACTTT
-	TRBJ2-2	TRBV6-2/TRBV6-3	-	CASSYDTPGNTGELFF	TGTGCCAGCAGTTACGACACACCAGGGAACACCGGGGAGCTGTTTTTT
TRBD2	TRBJ2-7	TRBV7-9	-	CASGGIHIYEQYF	TGTGCGAGCGGGGGAATCCACATCTACGAGCAGTACTTC
TRBD1	TRBJ1-1	TRBV5-1	few	CASSWGQENTEAFF	TGCGCCAGCAGCTGGGGACAGGAGAACACTGAAGCTTTCTTT
-	TRBJ1-1	TRBV7-3	many	CASSFGGMNTEAFF	TGTGCCAGCAGCTTCGGAGGGATGAACACTGAAGCTTTCTTT
-	TRBJ2-1	TRBV4-3	few	CASSQDVDNEQFF	TGCGCCAGCAGCCAAGACGTGGACAATGAGCAGTTCTTC
TRBD1	TRBJ1-2	TRBV29-1	many	CSVEQQGNYGYTF	TGCAGCGTTGAACAACAGGGGAACTATGGCTACACCTTC
TRBD1	TRBJ2-7	TRBV6-1	many	CASRGTGGYEQYF	TGTGCCAGCCGAGGGACAGGGGGTTACGAGCAGTACTTC